This TCR beta chain was retrieved from a study of cytomegalovirus exposure and HLA in healthy donors. The PCR had 60 Vbeta and 13 Jbeta primers. Libraries were prepared by immunoSEQ multiplex PCR; TCRdb keeps only in-frame clonotypes and omits some of them. The sample lists about 130,000 clones, over 60% occurring once. Unrecorded immune exposure was likely among donors, who were nominally healthy when sampled. The ends were cut back, 2 bases at V and 10 bases at J, with 8 bases in the middle. This CDR3 is built from 11 residues. Germline V gives CDR1 MGHRA, CDR2 YSYEKL. The chain recombines TRBV4-1 with TRBJ1-2; maybe TRBD1 (5 bases). Sequences were obtained from PBMCs. The clonotype comes from a woman between 55 and 75 years old in good health and CMV-seronegative. As DNA, the CDR3 is TGCGCCAGCAGCCAATGGGGGGACTACACCTTC. This encodes CASSQWGDYTF.